Below are 11 T cell receptor beta chains sequenced from a single sample in a study of T cells in Graves' hyperthyroidism and ophthalmopathy. Researchers took RNA transcripts and amplified the TCR beta CDR3 regions from them. A first-round RT-PCR of the TCR CDR3 used the HTBI primer set. TCRdb analysed the multiplex PCR reads with MiXCR anew, one entry per CDR3 protein. The sample gives about 280,000 distinct CDR3 sequences, 25% to 30% of which show up once; approximately 30% is in the top ten. The source material was blood. These receptors all stem from a man aged 40-55 years with Graves' hyperthyroidism that later progressed to Graves' ophthalmopathy.

This clonotype was recorded many times. The rearrangement uses TRBV5-1 and TRBJ2-1; D gene ambiguous. CDR3 length: 14 residues. Trimming left V 0 bases short and J 0 bases short, with 4 bases between. Germline V gives CDR1 SGHRS, CDR2 YFSETQ. The CDR3 region is CASSLDYSYNEQFF. The CDR3 DNA is TGCGCCAGCAGCTTGGACTACTCCTACAATGAGCAGTTCTTC.

The chain links TRBV2 to TRBJ1-5, with a weak D call TRBD1 (5 bases). V lost 5 bases and J 7 bases, leaving 12 bases between the germline ends. CDR3 length equals 13 residues. The germline CDR1 and CDR2 sequences are SNHLY and FYNNEI. CDR3 sequence (DNA): TGTGCCAGCAGTCAGGGAACAGGACAGCCCCAGCATTTT. This translates into CASSQGTGQPQHF.

This clonotype was seen ten or more times. This chain connects TRBV27 to TRBJ1-1, with D unclear. CDR3 length equals 14 residues. Per germline, CDR1 MNHEY and CDR2 SMNVEV (reference sequence). Deletions cut 0 bases from V and 0 bases from J, with 5 bases between. The CDR3 here is CASSLSNLNTEAFF. The CDR3 DNA reads TGTGCCAGCAGTTTATCTAATCTGAACACTGAAGCTTTCTTT.

This clonotype was recorded at least ten times. The CDR3 loop is CSVQDRAGTSGRAVVKYEQYF. The CDR3 DNA is TGCAGCGTCCAGGACAGAGCCGGGACTAGCGGGAGGGCCGTCGTGAAATACGAGCAGTACTTC. The J gene is TRBJ2-7, the V gene TRBV29-1, with 16 bases aligning to TRBD2. V dropped 6 bases and J dropped 4; count of bases not matched to a gene: 24. CDR3 length: 21 residues. Germline V gene sequence: CDR1 SQVTM, CDR2 ANQGSEA.

This chain connects TRBV7-3 to TRBJ1-6, with unresolved D. Germline CDR1 reads SGHTA; CDR2 reads FQGTGA. The CDR3 covers 13 residues. The germline V and J ends were trimmed by 0 bases and 10 bases, with 7 bases remaining between them. CDR3 DNA sequence: TGTGCCAGCAGCTTAACGAAGGAATCACCCCTCCACTTT. This translates into CASSLTKESPLHF.

The chain employs TRBV6-5 and TRBJ1-5; perhaps TRBD1 as D (5 bases). CDR1 is MNHEY, CDR2 SVGAGI, per germline. Trimming took 4 bases from V and 0 from J, leaving 16 bases between them. The CDR3 loop spans 17 amino acids. The DNA of the CDR3 is TGTGCCAGCAGTTCCGGGACTTCAAAATATAGCAATCAGCCCCAGCATTTT. As protein: CASSSGTSKYSNQPQHF.

This clonotype was seen at least ten times. The chain combines TRBV9 with TRBJ2-2; the D call may be TRBD1 or TRBD2 (5 bases each). Trimming stripped 5 bases from V and 3 bases from J, with 5 bases between. The CDR3 is made up of 12 amino acids. Germline lookup yields CDR1 SGDLS and CDR2 YYNGEE. The CDR3 DNA follows: TGTGCCAGCAGGGGGGACACCGGGGAGCTGTTTTTT. Translating it yields CASRGDTGELFF. Combining the CDR3 with reference TRBV9 and TRBJ2-2 gives the whole variable domain DSGVTQTPKHLITATGQRVTLRCSPRSGDLSVYWYQQSLDQGLQFLIQYYNGEERAKGNILERFSAQQFPDLHSELNLSSLELGDSALYFCASRGDTGELFFGEGSRLTVL.

This chain joins TRBV12-3 or TRBV12-4 and TRBJ2-7; 7 nucleotides align to TRBD1. This CDR3 region has 13 residues. J lost 6 bases, V lost 3 bases, and 5 bases had no gene match. CDR3 in DNA: TGTGCCAGCAGTTTTGACAGGGCGGTCGAGCAGTACTTC. Amino acids: CASSFDRAVEQYF.

This clonotype was picked up many times. The chain couples TRBV18 to TRBJ2-7; D perhaps matches TRBD1 (5 bases). CDR1 is KGHSH and CDR2 is LQKENI in the germline V gene. The CDR3 extends over 15 amino acids. The germline V and J ends were trimmed by 3 bases and 7 bases, with 19 bases remaining between them. In nucleotides, the CDR3 is TGTGCCAGCTCACCCCAAGGCAGGGTGTGGTGGGAGCAGTACTTC. As protein: CASSPQGRVWWEQYF. Based on the CDR3 plus reference TRBV18 and TRBJ2-7, the full variable domain is NAGVMQNPRHLVRRRGQEARLRCSPMKGHSHVYWYRQLPEEGLKFMVYLQKENIIDESGMPKERFSAEFPKEGPSILRIQQVVRGDSAAYFCASSPQGRVWWEQYFGPGTRLTVT.

This clonotype has a count of ten or more. V gene TRBV11-2 combines with J gene TRBJ2-7; 8 bases are a match to TRBD2. The V gene end was trimmed by 5 bases and the J gene end by 3 bases; junction bases not matched to a gene: 6. The CDR3 is 14 amino acids. CDR1 and CDR2 (germline): SGHAT, FQNNGV. CDR3 sequence: CASSPRTSSYEQYF. CDR3 coding DNA: TGTGCCAGCAGCCCTCGGACTAGCAGCTACGAGCAGTACTTC. Full variable domain (outside the CDR3, taken from reference TRBV11-2 and TRBJ2-7): EAGVAQSPRYKIIEKRQSVAFWCNPISGHATLYWYQQILGQGPKLLIQFQNNGVVDDSQLPKDRFSAERLKGVDSTLKIQPAKLEDSAVYLCASSPRTSSYEQYFGPGTRLTVT.

This clonotype appeared a few times. The rearrangement links TRBV7-2 to TRBJ2-7; no definite D call. V was shortened by 0 bases and J by 1 base, with 19 bases between the two germline ends. In germline, CDR1 is SGHTA, CDR2 FQGNSA. CDR3 length: 18 residues. The CDR3 DNA reads TGTGCCAGCAGCTTAGCTATCAACTCGAGGACGGCGTCCTACGAGCAGTACTTC. Translation: CASSLAINSRTASYEQYF.